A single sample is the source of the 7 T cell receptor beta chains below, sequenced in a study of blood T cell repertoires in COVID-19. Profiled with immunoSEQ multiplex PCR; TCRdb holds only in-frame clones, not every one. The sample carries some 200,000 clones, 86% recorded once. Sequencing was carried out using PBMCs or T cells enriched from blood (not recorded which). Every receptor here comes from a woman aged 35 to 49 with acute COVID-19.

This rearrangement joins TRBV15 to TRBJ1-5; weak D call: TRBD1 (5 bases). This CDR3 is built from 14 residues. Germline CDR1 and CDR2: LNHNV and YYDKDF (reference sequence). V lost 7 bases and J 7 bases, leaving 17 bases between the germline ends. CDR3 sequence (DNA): TGTGCCACCACCGCTGGGACTCCGGGCCAGCCCCAGCATTTT. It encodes CATTAGTPGQPQHF. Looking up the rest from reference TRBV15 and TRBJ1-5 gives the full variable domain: DAMVIQNPRYQVTQFGKPVTLSCSQTLNHNVMYWYQQKSSQAPKLLFHYYDKDFNNEADTPDNFQSRRPNTSFCFLDIRSPGLGDTAMYLCATTAGTPGQPQHFGDGTRLSIL.

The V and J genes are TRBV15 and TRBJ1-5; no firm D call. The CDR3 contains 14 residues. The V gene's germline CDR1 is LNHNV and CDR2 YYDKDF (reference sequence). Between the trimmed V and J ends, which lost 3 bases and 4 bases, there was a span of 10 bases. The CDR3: CATSSRNINQPQHF. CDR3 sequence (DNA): TGTGCCACCAGCAGCCGTAACATTAATCAGCCCCAGCATTTT.

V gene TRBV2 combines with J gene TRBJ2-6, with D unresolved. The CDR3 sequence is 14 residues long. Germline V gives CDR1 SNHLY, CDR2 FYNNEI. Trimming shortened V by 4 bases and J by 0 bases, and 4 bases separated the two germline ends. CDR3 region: CASSGGSGANVLTF. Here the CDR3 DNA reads TGTGCCAGCAGTGGCGGCTCTGGGGCCAACGTCCTGACTTTC. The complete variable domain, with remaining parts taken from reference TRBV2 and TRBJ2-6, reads EPEVTQTPSHQVTQMGQEVILRCVPISNHLYFYWYRQILGQKVEFLVSFYNNEISEKSEIFDDQFSVERPDGSNFTLKIRSTKLEDSAMYFCASSGGSGANVLTFGAGSRLTVL.

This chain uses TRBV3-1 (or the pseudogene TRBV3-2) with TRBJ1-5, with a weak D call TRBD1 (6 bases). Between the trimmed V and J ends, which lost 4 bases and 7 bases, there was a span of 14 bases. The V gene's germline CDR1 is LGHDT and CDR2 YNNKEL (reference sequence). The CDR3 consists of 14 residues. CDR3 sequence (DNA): TGTGCCAGCAGCCGTACAGGGCCGGGGCAGCCCCAGCATTTT. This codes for CASSRTGPGQPQHF.

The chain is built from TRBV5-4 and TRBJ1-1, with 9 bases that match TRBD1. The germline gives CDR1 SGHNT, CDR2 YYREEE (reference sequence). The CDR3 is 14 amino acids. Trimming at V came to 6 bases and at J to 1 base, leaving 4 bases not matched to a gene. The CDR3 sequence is CASMTGGENTEAFF. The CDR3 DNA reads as TGTGCCAGCATGACAGGGGGAGAGAACACTGAAGCTTTCTTT.

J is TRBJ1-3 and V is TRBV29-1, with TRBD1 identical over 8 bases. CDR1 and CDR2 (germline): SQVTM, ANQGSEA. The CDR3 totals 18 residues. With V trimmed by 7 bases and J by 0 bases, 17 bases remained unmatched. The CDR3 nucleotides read TGCAGCGCTTCCACAGGGGGTAATATTCTATACTCTGGAAACACCATATATTTT. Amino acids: CSASTGGNILYSGNTIYF.

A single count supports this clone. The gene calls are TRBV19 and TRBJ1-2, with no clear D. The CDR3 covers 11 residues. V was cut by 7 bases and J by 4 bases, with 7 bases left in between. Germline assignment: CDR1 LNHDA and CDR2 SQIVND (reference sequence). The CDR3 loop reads CASNRGYGYTF. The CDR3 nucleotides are TGTGCCAGTAATCGGGGCTATGGCTACACCTTC.